The rows below give T cell receptor beta chains drawn from one sample of a study of blood T cell repertoires in COVID-19. Profiling relied on immunoSEQ multiplex PCR, and the TCRdb table lists in-frame clones only, not all of them. The data show around 200,000 clones, roughly 78% seen once. What was sequenced was peripheral blood. All receptors derive from an elderly woman with active or convalescent COVID-19. The CDR3 runs from the conserved cysteine through the conserved F or W. D genes are given only for firm matches. Rows may omit the clone size; those that give it use once, few, many or a size class.

D gene	V gene	clone size	J gene	CDR3 protein	CDR3 DNA
NA	TRBV2	NA	TRBJ2-2	CASTTGRGELFF	TGTGCCAGCACGACGGGGAGGGGGGAGCTGTTTTTT
NA	TRBV28	NA	TRBJ1-5	CASSLWEGSGAPGQPQHF	TGTGCCAGCAGTTTATGGGAAGGTTCAGGGGCCCCCGGGCAGCCCCAGCATTTT
NA	TRBV6-2/TRBV6-3	NA	TRBJ1-6	CASSWTDYNSPLHF	TGTGCCAGCAGTTGGACAGATTATAATTCACCCCTCCACTTT
TRBD1	TRBV4-1	NA	TRBJ1-4	CASSQGLQGGGREKLFF	TGCGCCAGCAGCCAAGGGCTTCAGGGGGGCGGTCGGGAAAAACTGTTTTTT
NA	TRBV6-4	NA	TRBJ1-6	CASSDSNVTTRYNSPLHF	TGTGCCAGCAGTGACTCGAACGTTACGACGAGGTATAATTCACCCCTCCACTTT
TRBD1	TRBV11-3	NA	TRBJ1-1	CASSPGTGVGAFF	TGTGCCAGCAGCCCCGGGACAGGGGTAGGAGCTTTCTTT
NA	TRBV3-1/TRBV3-2	NA	TRBJ2-1	CASSPVRYNEQFF	TGTGCCAGCAGCCCAGTGAGGTACAATGAGCAGTTCTTC
NA	TRBV19	NA	TRBJ2-2	CASSTGVGYTGELFF	TGTGCCAGTAGTACCGGGGTAGGGTACACCGGGGAGCTGTTTTTT
NA	TRBV21-1	NA	TRBJ2-4	CASSRPPGRKRIAKNIQYF	TGTGCCAGCAGCAGGCCCCCGGGTCGTAAAAGAATAGCCAAAAACATTCAGTACTTC
NA	TRBV30	NA	TRBJ2-1	CAWSVRASDGEQFF	TGTGCCTGGAGTGTACGTGCCAGCGACGGTGAGCAGTTCTTC
TRBD2	TRBV9	NA	TRBJ2-5	CASSPGGASGVETQYF	TGTGCCAGCAGCCCAGGGGGAGCTAGCGGGGTGGAGACCCAGTACTTC
TRBD1	TRBV10-3	NA	TRBJ2-7	CAISPVGQGEGEQYF	TGTGCCATCAGTCCCGTCGGACAGGGGGAAGGCGAGCAGTACTTC
TRBD1	TRBV28	NA	TRBJ1-2	CASSLRDRGFFGGYTF	TGTGCCAGCAGCCTCCGGGACAGGGGTTTTTTCGGTGGCTACACCTTC
NA	TRBV28	NA	TRBJ1-5	CGRREPQHF	TGTGGCAGGAGGGAGCCCCAGCATTTT
NA	TRBV12-3/TRBV12-4	NA	TRBJ1-2	CASSLAGVSGYTF	TGTGCCAGCAGTTTAGCAGGGGTTAGTGGCTACACCTTC
TRBD2	TRBV2	once	TRBJ2-3	CASKTSGGTDTQYF	TGTGCCAGTAAAACTAGCGGGGGAACAGATACGCAGTATTTT
NA	TRBV6-1	NA	TRBJ2-5	CASSEDGLSGQETQYF	TGTGCCAGCAGTGAAGACGGTTTGTCGGGCCAAGAGACCCAGTACTTC
TRBD2	TRBV15	NA	TRBJ2-1	CATSRDLSSGGLEQFF	TGTGCCACCAGCAGAGATCTGTCTAGCGGGGGTCTTGAGCAGTTCTTC
NA	TRBV9	NA	TRBJ1-1	CASSAQGNTEAFF	TGTGCCAGCAGCGCCCAGGGAAACACTGAAGCTTTCTTT
NA	TRBV5-1	once	TRBJ2-3	CASSLYSDTQYF	TGCGCCAGCAGCCTCTACTCAGATACGCAGTATTTT
NA	TRBV27	NA	TRBJ2-2	CASSSFRGGNARELFF	TGTGCCAGCTCTTCCTTCAGGGGCGGTAATGCCCGGGAGCTGTTTTTT
TRBD1	TRBV28	NA	TRBJ1-1	CASRGTGNAEAFF	TGTGCCAGCAGGGGGACAGGCAACGCTGAAGCTTTCTTT
NA	TRBV5-1	NA	TRBJ1-1	CASSPAGFDAFF	TGCGCCAGCTCCCCGGCAGGGTTTGACGCTTTCTTT
NA	TRBV11-2	NA	TRBJ2-1	CASSLGTPLTLRDNEQFF	TGTGCCAGCAGCTTAGGGACACCCCTCACTCTACGGGACAATGAGCAGTTCTTC
NA	TRBV4-1	NA	TRBJ1-5	CASSQDFQGRVQPQHF	TGCGCCAGCAGCCAAGATTTTCAGGGGCGAGTTCAGCCCCAGCATTTT
TRBD1	TRBV3-1/TRBV3-2	NA	TRBJ1-3	CASGTRTGRNTIYF	TGTGCCAGCGGAACGCGGACAGGGAGAAACACCATATATTTT
NA	TRBV21-1	NA	TRBJ2-7	CASSTRQGTYEQYF	TGTGCCAGCAGCACCAGACAGGGTACCTACGAGCAGTACTTC
TRBD1	TRBV28	NA	TRBJ2-7	CASSRDRMTYEQYF	TGTGCCAGCAGCCGGGACAGGATGACCTACGAGCAGTACTTC
TRBD1	TRBV30	NA	TRBJ2-7	CAFGQGASEQYF	TGTGCCTTTGGACAGGGGGCTAGCGAGCAGTACTTC
TRBD2	TRBV3-1/TRBV3-2	NA	TRBJ2-3	CASSLAGGPGTQYF	TGTGCCAGCAGTCTAGCGGGGGGGCCGGGTACGCAGTATTTT
NA	TRBV7-3	NA	TRBJ2-2	CASSLGPAGELFF	TGTGCCAGCAGCTTGGGCCCGGCCGGGGAGCTGTTTTTT
TRBD2	TRBV27	NA	TRBJ2-1	CASSLLGLAGGQGNEQFF	TGTGCCAGCAGTCTACTGGGACTAGCGGGGGGGCAAGGCAATGAGCAGTTCTTC
NA	TRBV9	NA	TRBJ1-2	CASSPAGGYGYTF	TGTGCCAGCAGCCCAGCAGGAGGCTATGGCTACACCTTC
TRBD2	TRBV9	NA	TRBJ2-3	CASSPHGGADTQYF	TGTGCCAGCAGCCCCCACGGGGGGGCGGATACGCAGTATTTT
NA	TRBV5-8	many	TRBJ1-4	CASGSGGYEKLFF	TGTGCCAGCGGTTCCGGGGGGTATGAAAAACTGTTTTTT
NA	TRBV3-1/TRBV3-2	NA	TRBJ2-3	CASSQDFGTDTQYF	TGTGCCAGCAGCCAAGACTTCGGCACAGATACGCAGTATTTT
NA	TRBV12-3/TRBV12-4	NA	TRBJ2-5	CASSLQAEETQYF	TGTGCCAGCAGTTTACAGGCAGAAGAGACCCAGTACTTC
TRBD1	TRBV12-3/TRBV12-4	NA	TRBJ1-1	CASRQGVRTEAFF	TGTGCCAGCAGGCAGGGGGTACGCACTGAAGCTTTCTTT
TRBD2	TRBV9	NA	TRBJ2-3	CASSDLAGGPDTQYF	TGTGCCAGCAGCGATTTAGCGGGGGGGCCGGATACGCAGTATTTT
NA	TRBV28	NA	TRBJ2-2	CASSLPAGELFF	TGTGCCAGCAGTTTACCCGCCGGGGAGCTGTTTTTT
TRBD2	TRBV29-1	NA	TRBJ2-1	CSMAPGTTPYNEQFF	TGCAGCATGGCACCCGGGACTACCCCGTACAATGAGCAGTTCTTC
NA	TRBV7-9	NA	TRBJ2-3	CASSSGGGGASTDTQYF	TGTGCCAGCAGCTCCGGGGGAGGGGGGGCGAGCACAGATACGCAGTATTTT
TRBD2	TRBV7-8	NA	TRBJ2-7	CASSLTDSAGYEQYF	TGTGCCAGCAGCCTGACAGACTCAGCGGGGTACGAGCAGTACTTC
NA	TRBV27	NA	TRBJ2-1	CASSLSRLRHDEQFF	TGTGCCAGCAGTTTATCGCGACTGCGGCACGATGAGCAGTTCTTC
TRBD1	TRBV11-2	NA	TRBJ1-2	CASSSAGGASGYTF	TGTGCCAGCAGCTCCGCAGGGGGCGCTTCTGGCTACACCTTC
NA	TRBV19	NA	TRBJ1-1	CASKREASNTEAFF	TGTGCCAGTAAGAGGGAGGCTTCGAACACTGAAGCTTTCTTT
NA	TRBV28	NA	TRBJ1-1	CASSLIGDSNTEAFF	TGTGCCAGCAGTTTAATCGGGGACTCGAACACTGAAGCTTTCTTT
NA	TRBV10-1	once	TRBJ2-4	CASTPPGRAKNIQYF	TGCGCCAGCACCCCCCCGGGGAGGGCCAAAAACATTCAGTACTTC
NA	TRBV7-5	NA	TRBJ1-2	CARSSGRGYTF	TGTGCCAGAAGCTCAGGCAGAGGCTACACCTTC
TRBD1	TRBV7-2	NA	TRBJ1-4	CASSFAQGAGEKLFF	TGTGCCAGCAGCTTCGCCCAGGGGGCAGGAGAAAAACTGTTTTTT
TRBD1	TRBV5-1	NA	TRBJ2-7	CASSLAGQGAGEQYF	TGCGCCAGCAGCTTGGCGGGACAGGGGGCGGGAGAGCAGTACTTC
NA	TRBV5-5	few	TRBJ2-3	CASLRASTDTQYF	TGTGCCAGCCTCAGGGCCAGCACAGATACGCAGTATTTT
TRBD1	TRBV5-1	NA	TRBJ2-3	CASSLDRGSTDTQYF	TGCGCCAGCAGCTTGGACAGGGGAAGCACAGATACGCAGTATTTT
NA	TRBV5-1	NA	TRBJ2-3	CASSSSGSDTQYF	TGCGCCAGCAGCTCCTCAGGGTCAGATACGCAGTATTTT
TRBD1	TRBV25-1	NA	TRBJ2-3	CASSDPRGPFTDTQYF	TGTGCCAGCAGTGACCCCAGGGGGCCTTTCACAGATACGCAGTATTTT
NA	TRBV10-3	few	TRBJ2-3	CAISETGTRGTQYF	TGTGCCATCAGTGAAACAGGGACCAGAGGTACGCAGTATTTT
NA	TRBV6-5	NA	TRBJ1-1	CASRSTPGGQEAFF	TGTGCCAGCAGAAGCACCCCAGGCGGACAGGAAGCTTTCTTT
TRBD2	TRBV2	NA	TRBJ2-7	CASSGTGTSGGASYEQYF	TGTGCCAGCAGCGGAACCGGGACTAGCGGGGGGGCTTCTTACGAGCAGTACTTC
NA	TRBV18	NA	TRBJ1-4	CASSPRLDSGAFEKLFF	TGTGCCAGCTCACCCCGGTTAGACAGTGGGGCCTTTGAAAAACTGTTTTTT